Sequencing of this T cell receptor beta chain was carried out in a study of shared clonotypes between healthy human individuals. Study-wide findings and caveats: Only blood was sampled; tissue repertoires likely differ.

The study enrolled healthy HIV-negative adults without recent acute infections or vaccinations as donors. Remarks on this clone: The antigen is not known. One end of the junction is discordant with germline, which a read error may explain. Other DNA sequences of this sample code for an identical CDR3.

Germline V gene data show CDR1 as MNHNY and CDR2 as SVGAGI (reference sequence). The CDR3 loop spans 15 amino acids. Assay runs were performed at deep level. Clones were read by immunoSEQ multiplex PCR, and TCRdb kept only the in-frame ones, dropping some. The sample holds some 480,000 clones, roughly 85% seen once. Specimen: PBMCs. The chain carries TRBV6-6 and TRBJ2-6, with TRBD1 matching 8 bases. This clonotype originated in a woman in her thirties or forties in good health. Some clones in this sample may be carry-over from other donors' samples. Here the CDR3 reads CASSPGQGSFHVLTF. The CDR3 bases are TGTGCCAGCAGCCCTGGACAGGGCTCTTTTCACGTCCTAACTTTC.